This is a list of T cell receptor beta chains from one sample in a study of blood T cells in healthy people across ages. TCRdb used MiXCR to reprocess the 5' RACE reads, holding one entry per CDR3 protein. The profile shows hundreds of thousands of distinct CDR3 sequences, roughly 50% of them singletons. Sequencing was carried out using blood. The receptors originated from a woman aged 55-70 years in good health. The CDR3 runs from the conserved cysteine through the conserved F or W. D genes are given only for firm matches. A clone size is listed for some rows: how often the clone was seen (once, few, many), or a class if it is expanded.

D | J | V | size | CDR3 | DNA
NA | TRBJ2-4 | TRBV20-1 | many | CSAREPGGTKNIQYF | TGCAGTGCTAGGGAGCCAGGGGGGACCAAAAACATTCAGTACTTC
NA | TRBJ2-2 | TRBV4-3 | NA | CASSQETRNTGELFF | TGCGCCAGCAGCCAAGAGACGAGGAACACCGGGGAGCTGTTTTTT
NA | TRBJ2-2 | TRBV20-1 | few | CSAGKGTGELFF | TGCAGTGCAGGAAAGGGGACCGGGGAGCTGTTTTTT
NA | TRBJ2-7 | TRBV28 | NA | CASSGSGKHSYEQYF | TGTGCCAGCAGTGGTTCCGGGAAGCACTCCTACGAGCAGTACTTC
TRBD1 | TRBJ2-3 | TRBV5-1 | NA | CASSLTGGSPDTQYF | TGTGCCAGCAGCTTGACAGGGGGCTCCCCAGATACGCAGTATTTT
NA | TRBJ2-6 | TRBV6-1 | NA | CASTGNTGANVLTF | TGTGCCAGCACTGGGAATACTGGGGCCAACGTCCTGACTTTC
NA | TRBJ2-1 | TRBV7-2 | NA | CASSLVRGDNEQFF | TGTGCCAGCAGCTTAGTGCGCGGGGACAATGAGCAGTTCTTC
TRBD1 | TRBJ2-7 | TRBV20-1 | NA | CSASSGQGIYEQYF | TGCAGTGCTAGTTCGGGACAGGGTATTTACGAGCAGTACTTC
TRBD1 | TRBJ2-5 | TRBV10-3 | NA | CAINKGTDTETQYF | TGTGCCATCAATAAGGGGACAGACACAGAGACCCAGTACTTC
NA | TRBJ2-3 | TRBV25-1 | few | CASTPWVGPEGDTQYF | TGTGCCAGCACCCCTTGGGTGGGACCTGAGGGTGATACGCAGTATTTT
TRBD2 | TRBJ2-5 | TRBV20-1 | NA | CSARFTSGRETQYF | TGCAGTGCTAGATTCACTAGCGGGAGAGAGACCCAGTACTTC
TRBD2 | TRBJ2-7 | TRBV4-3 | few | CASSQDLASGIGHEQYF | TGCGCCAGCAGCCAAGATTTGGCTAGCGGGATTGGCCACGAGCAGTACTTC
TRBD2 | TRBJ2-1 | TRBV20-1 | NA | CSATAGGSYSSYNEQFF | TGCAGTGCTACAGCGGGAGGATCGTATAGCTCCTACAATGAGCAGTTCTTC
NA | TRBJ2-3 | TRBV5-4 | many | CASSLEASTSTDTQYF | TGTGCCAGCAGCTTGGAAGCTAGCACTAGCACAGATACGCAGTATTTT
NA | TRBJ2-7 | TRBV2 | NA | CASSVGPPVYNEQYF | TGTGCCAGCAGTGTCGGGCCCCCCGTTTACAATGAGCAGTACTTC
TRBD1 | TRBJ2-3 | TRBV20-1 | few | CSARGDSYTQYF | TGCAGTGCTAGAGGGGACAGTTATACGCAGTATTTT
TRBD1 | TRBJ2-3 | TRBV20-1 | NA | CSARANRGTGIDTQYF | TGCAGTGCTAGAGCGAACAGGGGGACCGGCATAGATACGCAGTATTTT
NA | TRBJ2-7 | TRBV20-1 | NA | CSARDAGRTGEQYF | TGCAGTGCTAGAGATGCGGGGAGAACGGGGGAGCAGTACTTC
TRBD1 | TRBJ1-2 | TRBV27 | once | CASSSFFRGQDSYGYTF | TGTGCCAGCAGTTCCTTTTTTAGAGGACAGGACAGTTATGGCTACACCTTC
NA | TRBJ1-2 | TRBV20-1 | few | CSALRDPGAHYGYTF | TGCAGTGCTCTACGCGATCCGGGGGCACACTATGGCTACACCTTC
TRBD2 | TRBJ2-5 | TRBV24-1 | NA | CATSDHLRSASGRAETQYF | TGTGCCACCAGTGACCACCTACGCTCTGCAAGCGGGAGGGCTGAGACCCAGTACTTC
NA | TRBJ2-4 | TRBV24-1 | few | CAKVILAKNIQYF | TGTGCCAAGGTTATACTAGCCAAAAACATTCAGTACTTC
NA | TRBJ2-1 | TRBV3-1 | NA | CASSQRGTSKGWQFF | TGTGCCAGCAGCCAACGCGGGACAAGCAAAGGATGGCAGTTCTTC
NA | TRBJ2-1 | TRBV7-2 | few | CASSKRRGADEQFF | TGTGCCAGCAGCAAACGGCGGGGCGCCGATGAGCAGTTCTTC
TRBD2 | TRBJ2-7 | TRBV4-3 | many | CASSHTREALNEQYF | TGCGCCAGCAGCCACACCCGGGAGGCTCTAAACGAGCAGTACTTC
TRBD1 | TRBJ2-5 | TRBV5-1 | NA | CASGLWGQGQETQYF | TGCGCCAGTGGGCTTTGGGGACAGGGCCAAGAGACCCAGTACTTC
NA | TRBJ1-4 | TRBV6-2/TRBV6-3 | NA | CASIGDDEKLFF | TGTGCCAGCATCGGGGACGATGAAAAACTGTTTTTT
NA | TRBJ2-1 | TRBV9 | NA | CASSPGLLRNEQFF | TGTGCCAGCAGCCCGGGACTCCTGCGCAATGAGCAGTTCTTC
NA | TRBJ1-1 | TRBV7-2 | NA | CASSLGSDYTEAFF | TGTGCCAGCAGCTTAGGTTCGGATTACACTGAAGCTTTCTTT
NA | TRBJ2-7 | TRBV18 | NA | CASSPTDYQGAYEQYF | TGTGCCAGCTCACCAACAGATTACCAGGGTGCCTACGAGCAGTACTTC